The 18 T cell receptor beta chains given below trace back to one sample, sequenced in a study of blood T cell repertoires in COVID-19. Some clones are missing from TCRdb's copy, which holds only in-frame ones; the method was immunoSEQ multiplex PCR. This sample has about 150,000 clones, with approximately 88% found just once. The sample taken for sequencing was peripheral blood. These TCRs come from a woman in her sixties with acute or convalescent COVID-19.

This chain links TRBV7-7 with TRBJ2-2; D ambiguous. Trimming took off 10 bases at V and 1 base at J, with 10 bases between the two ends. Germline CDR1 and CDR2: SSHAT and FNYEAQ (reference sequence). The CDR3 length is 13 residues. Here the CDR3 DNA reads TGTGCCATCGGCCGGGTGAACACCGGGGAGCTGTTTTTT. Translating it yields CAIGRVNTGELFF.

The chain recombines TRBV6-5 with TRBJ1-2; 7 positions match TRBD1. The CDR3 is made up of 14 amino acids. The V gene end was trimmed by 5 bases and the J gene end by 2 bases; junction bases not matched to a gene: 5. Germline values: CDR1 MNHEY, CDR2 SVGAGI. CDR3 residues: CASSIPGQNYGYTF. CDR3 nucleotides: TGTGCCAGCAGTATCCCGGGACAGAACTATGGCTACACCTTC.

The chain joins TRBV6-2 or TRBV6-3 to TRBJ2-7; a weak D match, TRBD2 (5 bases). CDR3 size: 15 residues. V gave up 2 bases and J gave up 4 bases, with 15 bases separating them. Per the germline V gene, CDR1 is MNHEY and CDR2 is SVGEGT. CDR3 nucleotides: TGTGCCAGCAGTTACGAGGGTCTGGGAGAATACGAGCAGTACTTC. Protein product: CASSYEGLGEYEQYF.

CDR3 amino acids: CASSPPGQGNSPLHF. The CDR3 region has the DNA TGTGCCAGCAGTCCCCCGGGACAGGGAAATTCACCCCTCCACTTT. The genes are TRBV28 and TRBJ1-6; 9 bases fit TRBD1. With 5 bases clipped from V and 7 bases from J, the junction kept 6 bases outside the gene matches. The CDR3 loop spans 15 amino acids. In germline, CDR1 is MDHEN, CDR2 SYDVKM.

This sequence joins TRBV11-2 and TRBJ1-1; D may be TRBD1 (6 bases). CDR3 length: 15 residues. Trimming removed 5 bases from V and 4 bases from J, with 17 bases in between. The germline CDR1 and CDR2 sequences are SGHAT and FQNNGV. The CDR3 sequence is CASSATGGRGTEAFF. For the CDR3, the DNA is TGTGCCAGCAGCGCGACAGGCGGTCGGGGCACTGAAGCTTTCTTT.

This chain connects TRBV6-5 to TRBJ1-3; maybe TRBD1 (5 bases). V was clipped by 0 bases and J by 3 bases, with 9 bases between them. Germline-derived CDR1 and CDR2 are MNHEY and SVGAGI. The CDR3 contains 15 residues. CDR3 in amino acids: CASSYSRDRGNTIYF. DNA for the CDR3: TGTGCCAGCAGTTACTCGCGGGACCGTGGAAACACCATATATTTT.

The chain carries TRBV7-2 and TRBJ1-1; D not certain. The CDR3 has 16 residues. Trimming took 2 bases from V and 1 from J, leaving 14 bases between them. Germline CDR1 is SGHTA and CDR2 is FQGNSA. DNA of the CDR3: TGTGCCAGCAGCTTAAGGACGGGAGGTGGGAACACTGAAGCTTTCTTT. This translates into CASSLRTGGGNTEAFF.

J is TRBJ1-4 and V is TRBV27; D is unresolved. The germline V gene has CDR1 MNHEY and CDR2 SMNVEV (reference sequence). The CDR3 totals 16 residues. V was pared by 3 bases and J by 0 bases, with 11 bases between. DNA for the CDR3: TGTGCCAGCAGTTTTGGCGGCACCCCAACTAATGAAAAACTGTTTTTT. It specifies CASSFGGTPTNEKLFF.

This clone was detected a few times. The rearrangement links TRBV4-2 to TRBJ2-1; 7 nucleotides match TRBD2. Germline V gene lookup returns CDR1 LGHNA and CDR2 YNFKEQ. The CDR3 is made up of 17 amino acids. V shed 0 bases, J shed 1 base, and the junction held 6 bases outside the gene matches. The CDR3 DNA is TGTGCCAGCAGCCAAGATCTGGGGGGGGGATCCTACAATGAGCAGTTCTTC. It codes for CASSQDLGGGSYNEQFF.

This rearrangement joins TRBV4-2 to TRBJ2-1; a weak D match, TRBD2 (5 bases). CDR1 is LGHNA and CDR2 is YNFKEQ in the germline V gene. The CDR3 runs to 17 residues. V was pared by 2 bases and J by 8 bases, with 22 bases between. DNA of the CDR3: TGTGCCAGCAGCCAACGAAGGCGACGGGCAACCGGGGATGAGCAGTTCTTC. This codes for CASSQRRRRATGDEQFF.

The V gene is TRBV7-9, the J gene TRBJ2-5, with 10 bases fitting TRBD2. The CDR3 consists of 16 residues. V shed 2 bases and J 6 bases; nucleotides not matched to a gene: 9. The V gene's germline CDR1 is SEHNR and CDR2 FQNEAQ (reference sequence). For the CDR3, the DNA is TGTGCCAGCAGCTTATCCCAGCGGGGGGGCCCAAAGACCCAGTACTTC. This translates into CASSLSQRGGPKTQYF.

The rearrangement uses TRBV2 and TRBJ1-1, with D perhaps matching TRBD1 (5 bases). The CDR3 is 14 residues long. The V gene's germline CDR1 is SNHLY and CDR2 FYNNEI. Trimming stripped 7 bases from V and 4 bases from J, with 16 bases between. The DNA of the CDR3 is TGTGCCAGCACCGGTATCCAGGGTGGCACTGAAGCTTTCTTT. Its translation: CASTGIQGGTEAFF.

V usage is TRBV25-1 and J usage is TRBJ1-4; 7 bases align to TRBD1. CDR3 size: 15 residues. Germline CDR1 MGHDK, CDR2 SYGVNS. The V segment lost 7 bases and the J segment 5 bases; nucleotides outside the gene matches: 10. In DNA, the CDR3 is TGTGCCAGCAACAGTTTAGGGGGCCCCAATGAAAAACTGTTTTTT. It translates to CASNSLGGPNEKLFF.

The chain links TRBV2 to TRBJ2-1; TRBD1 aligns across 8 bases. CDR1 and CDR2 (germline): SNHLY, FYNNEI. There are 12 residues in the CDR3. V lost 6 bases to trimming and J lost 15 bases; unmatched junction nucleotides: 10. This CDR3 is CASRELSGGRFF. CDR3 DNA: TGTGCCAGCAGGGAGTTGTCAGGGGGCCGGTTCTTC.

This CDR3 reads CASSSWTGGGNTEAFF. DNA for the CDR3: TGTGCCAGTAGTTCTTGGACAGGGGGAGGGAACACTGAAGCTTTCTTT. The chain uses TRBV19 and TRBJ1-1, with TRBD1 identical over 10 bases. The CDR3 runs to 16 residues. CDR1 LNHDA and CDR2 SQIVND come from the germline V gene (reference sequence). J gave up 1 base and V 5 bases, and 7 bases lay outside the gene matches.

V gene TRBV29-1 combines with J gene TRBJ2-7; possibly TRBD2 for D (6 bases). CDR1 is SQVTM, CDR2 ANQGSEA, per germline. CDR3 length equals 12 residues. Trimming cost V 6 bases and J 2 bases, with 11 bases left between them. The CDR3 DNA sequence: TGCAGCGTAGGAGGGAGACCCTACGAGCAGTACTTC. Amino acids: CSVGGRPYEQYF.

This chain joins TRBV15 and TRBJ1-2; D is unresolved. Germline assignment: CDR1 LNHNV and CDR2 YYDKDF (reference sequence). The CDR3 runs to 12 residues. The V end lost 0 bases, the J end lost 6 bases, and 5 bases lay between the germline ends. The CDR3 region is CATSRDKNGYTF. The DNA for the CDR3 is TGTGCCACCAGCAGAGATAAAAATGGCTACACCTTC.

V gene TRBV20-1 combines with J gene TRBJ1-2; 7 bases fit TRBD1. The CDR3 totals 11 residues. Germline values: CDR1 DFQATT, CDR2 SNEGSKA (reference sequence). Germline trimming cut 5 bases from V and 8 bases from J; bases unmatched to any gene: 5. The CDR3 coding sequence is TGCAGTGCTTCGACAGGGATCGGCTACACCTTC. The encoded protein is CSASTGIGYTF.